These 10 T cell receptor beta chains were all obtained from the same sample, sequenced in a study of vaccination effects on CD4 cells after COVID-19. These TCRs' antigens remain unknown. This table comes from immunoSEQ multiplex PCR, and its TCRdb copy is limited to in-frame clones, with some not included. Of fewer than 35,000 clones in the sample, approximately 70% are singletons; the top ten hold approximately 3.9%. The culture ran for less than 12 days, and then CD4+ T cells were isolated. The sample consisted of CD4+ T cells from PBMCs cultured without peptide, taken before COVID-19 vaccination. All receptors derive from a human donor who received a COVID-19 vaccine.

The chain employs TRBV14 and TRBJ2-7; either TRBD1 or TRBD2 may supply D (5 bases each). In germline, CDR1 is SGHDN, CDR2 FVKESK. CDR3 length equals 14 residues. Deletions cut 0 bases from V and 3 bases from J, with 9 bases between. The CDR3 protein is CASSQERGDYEQYF. CDR3 DNA sequence: TGTGCCAGCAGCCAAGAGAGAGGGGACTACGAGCAGTACTTC.

The chain carries TRBV6-6 and TRBJ2-2; 9 bases agree with TRBD1. The CDR3 contains 13 residues. The trim removed 6 bases at V and 13 bases at J, leaving 9 bases unmatched. Per the germline V gene, CDR1 is MNHNY and CDR2 is SVGAGI (reference sequence). CDR3 sequence reads: CASRRGQGEVLFF. DNA for the CDR3: TGTGCCAGCAGAAGGGGACAGGGTGAAGTGCTGTTTTTT.

This chain uses TRBV2 with TRBJ2-3; the match to TRBD1 covers 10 bases. V shed 0 bases and J 4 bases; nucleotides not matched to a gene: 10. The CDR3 is made up of 18 amino acids. Germline lookup yields CDR1 SNHLY and CDR2 FYNNEI. CDR3: CASSEALYRDRGADTQYF. The CDR3 coding sequence is TGTGCCAGCAGTGAAGCACTATATCGGGACAGGGGCGCAGATACGCAGTATTTT.

This chain links TRBV7-7 with TRBJ2-5, with unresolved D. Germline assignment: CDR1 SSHAT and CDR2 FNYEAQ (reference sequence). The CDR3 extends over 15 amino acids. The V end lost 2 bases, the J end lost 0 bases, and 10 bases lay between the germline ends. The CDR3 loop reads CASSLNTDNQETQYF. CDR3 coding DNA: TGTGCCAGCAGCTTAAACACAGACAACCAAGAGACCCAGTACTTC.

The J gene is TRBJ1-1, the V gene TRBV3-1 (or the pseudogene TRBV3-2); 8 nucleotides match TRBD1. The V and J ends lost 3 bases and 7 bases, in that order; junction bases with no gene match: 4. This CDR3 has 13 residues. The germline V gene encodes CDR1 LGHDT and CDR2 YNNKEL (reference sequence). As DNA, the CDR3 is TGTGCCAGCAGCCAGAGCAGGGGGCGTGAAGCTTTCTTT. It codes for CASSQSRGREAFF.

The chain has TRBV6-6 and TRBJ1-6; tentative D call: TRBD1 (5 bases). The germline V gene encodes CDR1 MNHNY and CDR2 SVGAGI (reference sequence). V lost 5 bases to trimming and J lost 5 bases, with 16 bases between them. This CDR3 spans 16 amino acids. DNA of the CDR3: TGTGCCAGCAGTGGGGACGCAAGGGGCCATAATTCACCCCTCCACTTT. Translated, it gives CASSGDARGHNSPLHF.

The chain joins TRBV14 to TRBJ2-1, with 8 bases aligning to TRBD2. Germline values: CDR1 SGHDN, CDR2 FVKESK. The CDR3 sequence is 17 residues long. Germline trimming cut 5 bases from V and 3 bases from J; bases unmatched to any gene: 12. The DNA for the CDR3 is TGTGCCAGCAGCTTAGGCCCCTACGGGGGGGGCTACAATGAGCAGTTCTTC. It codes for CASSLGPYGGGYNEQFF.

The chain recombines TRBV10-3 with TRBJ2-1, with D possibly being TRBD2 (5 bases). Trimming shortened V by 6 bases and J by 7 bases, and 13 bases separated the two germline ends. The CDR3 totals 13 residues. CDR1 and CDR2 (germline): ENHRY, SYGVKD. CDR3 region: CAIRRVPGNEQFF. CDR3 DNA sequence: TGTGCCATCAGGCGGGTACCGGGGAATGAGCAGTTCTTC.

The rearrangement joins TRBV15 to TRBJ2-3; D remains ambiguous. The CDR3 contains 14 residues. The germline V gene encodes CDR1 LNHNV and CDR2 YYDKDF (reference sequence). V was shortened by 8 bases and J by 6 bases, with 18 bases between the two germline ends. CDR3 bases: TGTGCCACCTCCCCTGGCCCGGATCGGGATACGCAGTATTTT. This gives the protein CATSPGPDRDTQYF.

The V and J genes are TRBV6-6 and TRBJ2-7, with 10 bases that match TRBD2. Germline lookup yields CDR1 MNHNY and CDR2 SVGAGI (reference sequence). The CDR3 is 15 residues long. V trimming: 6 bases; J trimming: 5 bases; junction bases outside the gene matches: 10. The CDR3: CASRKKAGGSDEQYF. The CDR3 DNA sequence: TGTGCCAGCAGAAAAAAAGCGGGAGGGAGTGACGAGCAGTACTTC.